What follows describes a single T cell receptor (beta chain). These data belong to a study of identical twins. TCRdb re-analysed the 5' RACE reads in MiXCR, keeping a single row per CDR3 protein. Altogether around 480,000 distinct CDR3 sequences are present, 14% being singletons, with the ten largest covering 0.8% to 1%. Healthy Caucasians alone served as donors. The germline V gene has CDR1 SGDLS and CDR2 YYNGEE. This CDR3 spans 19 amino acids. V gave up 0 bases and J gave up 0 bases; unmatched junction bases: 9. These data were also reused for a study on yellow fever vaccine responses in identical twins. That work states: Twin vaccine T cell responses reportedly seemed partly convergent, partly personalized.

V is TRBV9 and J is TRBJ2-6; TRBD1 matches at 7 bases. This clonotype originated in a woman aged 18 to 35 in good health. Sequenced sample: CD4+ T cells sorted from blood. The CDR3 bases are TGTGCCAGCAGCGTAGAGGTAGGGACAGCTTACTCTGGGGCCAACGTCCTGACTTTC. Translating gives CASSVEVGTAYSGANVLTF.